This T cell receptor beta chain was identified in a study of shared clonotypes between healthy human individuals. Regarding the study as a whole: Naive CD4 clonotypes overlapped across a handful of donors at roughly 4.5%. Richness estimates generally favored naive over memory subsets.

Regarding this clone: What it binds is not known.

The ends lost 0 bases at V and 0 bases at J; junction bases unmatched: 13. This CDR3 is 20 amino acids long. The germline V gene encodes CDR1 MRHNA and CDR2 SNTAGT. An assay was performed, and its level was deep. TCRdb's table, derived via immunoSEQ multiplex PCR, lists solely in-frame clones and lacks some. The sample has millions of clones, 85% to 95% seen once. The source of this sequence is a man between 18 and 35 years old in good health. The sequencing sample was made of naive CD4+ T cells sorted from blood. Subset specified: CD45RA+ positively selected. The rearrangement uses TRBV6-4 and TRBJ2-1; TRBD1 matches 8 bases. CDR3 DNA sequence: TGTGCCAGCAGTGACTCGAGGGACAGGCTAAAGTCTTTCTCCTACAATGAGCAGTTCTTC. This encodes CASSDSRDRLKSFSYNEQFF.